A selection of T cell receptor beta chains follows, all from one sample in a study of long-term antiretroviral therapy in people with HIV. Produced via immunoSEQ multiplex PCR; TCRdb's table is partial and in-frame only. The data hold approximately 24,000 clones, with about 87% observed a single time. Specimen: unsorted PBMCs, collected 1.8 years before starting antiretroviral therapy. These receptor sequences come from a man over 45 with HIV. The CDR3 runs from the conserved cysteine through the conserved F or W. Each record gives: J gene, clone size, V gene, D gene, CDR3 DNA, CDR3 protein. D genes are given only for firm matches. Rows may omit the clone size; those that give it use once, few, many or a size class.

J gene: TRBJ2-2; clone size: -; V gene: TRBV6-6; D gene: -; CDR3 DNA: TGTGCCAGCAGTTACTTCCGGGCGTCGGGCACCGGGGAGCTGTTTTTT; CDR3 protein: CASSYFRASGTGELFF
J gene: TRBJ2-3; clone size: -; V gene: TRBV14; D gene: TRBD2; CDR3 DNA: TGTGCCAGCAGCCGCCAACTAGCGGGCACAGATACGCAGTATTTT; CDR3 protein: CASSRQLAGTDTQYF
J gene: TRBJ1-6; clone size: -; V gene: TRBV9; D gene: TRBD1; CDR3 DNA: TGTGCCAGCAGCGTAGGGGTCAGGGGGGATTCACCCCTCCACTTT; CDR3 protein: CASSVGVRGDSPLHF
J gene: TRBJ2-7; clone size: -; V gene: TRBV28; D gene: TRBD2; CDR3 DNA: TGTGCCAGCAGCACTCTCCTAGCGGGGGGTCTTTACGAGCAGTACTTC; CDR3 protein: CASSTLLAGGLYEQYF
J gene: TRBJ2-5; clone size: -; V gene: TRBV5-1; D gene: -; CDR3 DNA: TGCGCCAGCAGCTTGGGCAGGGATGAGGGGACCCAGTACTTC; CDR3 protein: CASSLGRDEGTQYF
J gene: TRBJ2-3; clone size: -; V gene: TRBV18; D gene: TRBD1; CDR3 DNA: TGTGCCAGCTCACCGTCTCAGGGGGCTTCAGATACGCAGTATTTT; CDR3 protein: CASSPSQGASDTQYF
J gene: TRBJ2-3; clone size: -; V gene: TRBV30; D gene: -; CDR3 DNA: TGTGCCTGGGATTTCTCTAAAACGCAGTATTTT; CDR3 protein: CAWDFSKTQYF
J gene: TRBJ2-7; clone size: -; V gene: TRBV18; D gene: TRBD2; CDR3 DNA: TGTGCCAGCTCCCCCCCCACTAGCGCGCCTACCTACGAGCAGTACTTC; CDR3 protein: CASSPPTSAPTYEQYF
J gene: TRBJ1-1; clone size: once; V gene: TRBV9; D gene: TRBD1; CDR3 DNA: TGTGCCAGCAGCGTGGACAGGATGAACACTGAAGCTTTCTTT; CDR3 protein: CASSVDRMNTEAFF
J gene: TRBJ2-7; clone size: once; V gene: TRBV18; D gene: TRBD1; CDR3 DNA: TGTGCCAGCTCACCGGGACAGGGGATGTTCGGCGAGCAGTACTTC; CDR3 protein: CASSPGQGMFGEQYF
J gene: TRBJ2-3; clone size: -; V gene: TRBV10-3; D gene: -; CDR3 DNA: TGTGCCATCAGTGAACCCCAGGGCGCAGATACGCAGTATTTT; CDR3 protein: CAISEPQGADTQYF
J gene: TRBJ2-1; clone size: once; V gene: TRBV5-4; D gene: -; CDR3 DNA: TGTGCCAGCAGCTTGTTTCAGCTGGCCTACAATGAGCAGTTCTTC; CDR3 protein: CASSLFQLAYNEQFF
J gene: TRBJ1-4; clone size: -; V gene: TRBV18; D gene: TRBD1; CDR3 DNA: TGTGCCAGCTCACCGCCGGGACAGGGTAATGAAAAACTGTTTTTT; CDR3 protein: CASSPPGQGNEKLFF
J gene: TRBJ2-1; clone size: -; V gene: TRBV19; D gene: -; CDR3 DNA: TGTGCCAGTAGTATAGAAACGGGCCGTTTATACAATGAGCAGTTCTTC; CDR3 protein: CASSIETGRLYNEQFF
J gene: TRBJ2-7; clone size: -; V gene: TRBV6-1; D gene: TRBD2; CDR3 DNA: TGTGCCAGCAGTGAACACAGACTAGCGGGGGTCCGTGAGCACGAGCAGTACTTC; CDR3 protein: CASSEHRLAGVREHEQYF
J gene: TRBJ2-1; clone size: once; V gene: TRBV7-9; D gene: TRBD2; CDR3 DNA: TGTGCCAGCAGGGATCTCTCGTTAGCGGGGGGTTTCAATGAGCAGTTCTTC; CDR3 protein: CASRDLSLAGGFNEQFF
J gene: TRBJ2-3; clone size: -; V gene: TRBV7-9; D gene: -; CDR3 DNA: TGTGCCAGCAGCTACTCAGATACGCAGTATTTT; CDR3 protein: CASSYSDTQYF
J gene: TRBJ2-1; clone size: -; V gene: TRBV5-4; D gene: TRBD2; CDR3 DNA: TGTGCCAGCAGCTTGGTGGGACTAGGTCTCGGGACGCAGTTCTTC; CDR3 protein: CASSLVGLGLGTQFF
J gene: TRBJ2-7; clone size: -; V gene: TRBV7-2; D gene: -; CDR3 DNA: TGTGCCAGCAGCTTAGGAACAGACAGCGGGTCTTACGAGCAGTACTTC; CDR3 protein: CASSLGTDSGSYEQYF
J gene: TRBJ2-7; clone size: -; V gene: TRBV15; D gene: -; CDR3 DNA: TGTGCCACCAGCAGAGATAGGCTAGTCTACGAGCAGTACTTC; CDR3 protein: CATSRDRLVYEQYF
J gene: TRBJ1-1; clone size: -; V gene: TRBV7-2; D gene: TRBD1; CDR3 DNA: TGTGCCAGCAGCTTAGGGTCGGGACAGGCGGCTGGGGCTTTCTTT; CDR3 protein: CASSLGSGQAAGAFF
J gene: TRBJ2-3; clone size: few; V gene: TRBV11-2; D gene: -; CDR3 DNA: TGTGCCAGCAGCCCAAAATCCGGAAATACGCAGTATTTT; CDR3 protein: CASSPKSGNTQYF
J gene: TRBJ1-1; clone size: -; V gene: TRBV6-5; D gene: -; CDR3 DNA: TGTGCCAGCAGTTACGATAGGGGATACGCTTTCTTT; CDR3 protein: CASSYDRGYAFF
J gene: TRBJ2-3; clone size: -; V gene: TRBV30; D gene: -; CDR3 DNA: TGTGCCTGGAGTCCCGGGCCCAACACAGATACGCAGTATTTT; CDR3 protein: CAWSPGPNTDTQYF
J gene: TRBJ2-7; clone size: -; V gene: TRBV5-5; D gene: -; CDR3 DNA: TGTGCCAGCAGCTTAAACTCCTACGAGCAGTACTTC; CDR3 protein: CASSLNSYEQYF
J gene: TRBJ1-1; clone size: -; V gene: TRBV7-8; D gene: -; CDR3 DNA: TGTGCCAGCAGCTTCGGGGACACTGAAGCTTTCTTT; CDR3 protein: CASSFGDTEAFF
J gene: TRBJ2-1; clone size: -; V gene: TRBV5-1; D gene: -; CDR3 DNA: TGCGCCAGCAGCTTGGGCATCTATGAGCAGTTCTTC; CDR3 protein: CASSLGIYEQFF
J gene: TRBJ1-5; clone size: -; V gene: TRBV6-1; D gene: -; CDR3 DNA: TGTGCCAGCACTGTCACGCCTGGGGGGCCCCAGCATTTT; CDR3 protein: CASTVTPGGPQHF
J gene: TRBJ1-2; clone size: -; V gene: TRBV6-6; D gene: -; CDR3 DNA: TGTGCCAGCAGGGGGGGGGTTGGCTATGGCTACACCTTC; CDR3 protein: CASRGGVGYGYTF
J gene: TRBJ1-4; clone size: -; V gene: TRBV7-2; D gene: -; CDR3 DNA: TGTGCCAGCAGCCCGCGCTCCGGATATAATGAAAAACTGTTTTTT; CDR3 protein: CASSPRSGYNEKLFF
J gene: TRBJ1-1; clone size: -; V gene: TRBV30; D gene: -; CDR3 DNA: TGTGCCTGGAGTGGTGGATGGACGGGGAACACTGAAGCTTTCTTT; CDR3 protein: CAWSGGWTGNTEAFF
J gene: TRBJ2-5; clone size: -; V gene: TRBV9; D gene: -; CDR3 DNA: TGTGCCAGCAGCGTGGACTGGGGGAAAGAGACCCAGTACTTC; CDR3 protein: CASSVDWGKETQYF
J gene: TRBJ2-2; clone size: -; V gene: TRBV7-2; D gene: -; CDR3 DNA: TGTGCCAGCAGCTTCGTGGGGAACACCGGGGAGCTGTTTTTT; CDR3 protein: CASSFVGNTGELFF
J gene: TRBJ1-5; clone size: -; V gene: TRBV5-5; D gene: -; CDR3 DNA: TGTGCCAGCAGCTCCCTGGCCAGTCCGGACGGGACCAGCAATCAGCCCCAGCATTTT; CDR3 protein: CASSSLASPDGTSNQPQHF
J gene: TRBJ2-2; clone size: -; V gene: TRBV9; D gene: -; CDR3 DNA: TGTGCCAGCAGCTCAAGACTGCTAACCGGGGAGCTGTTTTTT; CDR3 protein: CASSSRLLTGELFF
J gene: TRBJ2-7; clone size: few; V gene: TRBV9; D gene: TRBD1; CDR3 DNA: TGTGCCAGCAGCCCACGGAGCCCAAGCTCGGGACAGGGGTCTGCCCACGAGCAGTACTTC; CDR3 protein: CASSPRSPSSGQGSAHEQYF
J gene: TRBJ1-2; clone size: -; V gene: TRBV29-1; D gene: -; CDR3 DNA: TGCAGCGTTGTGGAGAGGCGACAGGATAACTATGGCTACACCTTC; CDR3 protein: CSVVERRQDNYGYTF
J gene: TRBJ2-1; clone size: -; V gene: TRBV19; D gene: TRBD2; CDR3 DNA: TGTGCCAGTAGTTGGGGGTTAGCGGGAGTCAATGAGCAGTTCTTC; CDR3 protein: CASSWGLAGVNEQFF
J gene: TRBJ2-1; clone size: once; V gene: TRBV5-8; D gene: -; CDR3 DNA: TGTGCCAGCAGCTTCGGTGAGTCGAGAGATGAGCAGTTCTTC; CDR3 protein: CASSFGESRDEQFF
J gene: TRBJ2-2; clone size: -; V gene: TRBV14; D gene: TRBD2; CDR3 DNA: TGTGCCAGCAGCCAAACACTAGCGGGGCAATCGTGGCTCGGCGGGGAGCTGTTTTTT; CDR3 protein: CASSQTLAGQSWLGGELFF
J gene: TRBJ2-3; clone size: -; V gene: TRBV5-4; D gene: TRBD2; CDR3 DNA: TGTGCCAGCAGCGCGGGGACTAGCGGGGGGGCGGGCACAGATACGCAGTATTTT; CDR3 protein: CASSAGTSGGAGTDTQYF
J gene: TRBJ2-3; clone size: -; V gene: TRBV28; D gene: TRBD1; CDR3 DNA: TGTGCCAGCAGCATACAGGGGTCCGGCACAGATACGCAGTATTTT; CDR3 protein: CASSIQGSGTDTQYF
J gene: TRBJ2-3; clone size: -; V gene: TRBV19; D gene: TRBD2; CDR3 DNA: TGTGCCAGCAAGACCCCGGGACTAGCGGGGGCCCATACGCAGTATTTT; CDR3 protein: CASKTPGLAGAHTQYF
J gene: TRBJ2-7; clone size: -; V gene: TRBV9; D gene: TRBD1; CDR3 DNA: TGTGCCAGCAGCGCGACAGGGGGCTCCTACGAGCAGTACTTC; CDR3 protein: CASSATGGSYEQYF
J gene: TRBJ1-2; clone size: -; V gene: TRBV28; D gene: -; CDR3 DNA: TGTGCCAGCAGTTTTGGGGGCGGCTATGGCTACACCTTC; CDR3 protein: CASSFGGGYGYTF